This entry lists 17 T cell receptor beta chains sequenced from one sample in a study of CXCR3-negative and CXCR3-positive naive CD8 T cells. Findings and limits, study-wide: CXCR3-expressing naive cells carried TRB CDR3s more hydrophobic than those of CXCR3-negative naive cells.

These receptors have no identified antigens. TRB cDNA libraries were made by UMI-labeled 5' RACE. After re-calling the 5' RACE reads, TCRdb lists one entry per CDR3 protein, DNA absent. The ten top clones account for approximately 0.27%, within a sample of 120,000 to 150,000 distinct CDR3 sequences. Input material: naive CXCR3+ CD8+ T cells from blood. Subset of the sample: CD45RO-CCR7+CD27+CD95- naive CD8+ T cells expressing CXCR3 (TNR3+). Receptor source: a human donor in good health. Some clones in this sample may be carry-over from other donors' samples.

V is TRBV28 and J is TRBJ2-3; TCRdb returns TRBD2, unconfirmable since there is no DNA. CDR1 MDHEN and CDR2 SYDVKM come from the germline V gene. The length of the CDR3 is 17 residues. The chain's CDR3 is CASRGLAGGISTDTQYF.

The V and J genes are TRBV9 and TRBJ2-1. Germline V gene data show CDR1 as SGDLS and CDR2 as YYNGEE. The CDR3 consists of 12 residues. The CDR3 reads CASSEVYNEQFF.

The CDR3 here is CTWSTGTGGVEQYF. The chain combines TRBV30 with TRBJ2-7; there is no DNA to check the TCRdb D call of TRBD1. Germline values: CDR1 GTSNPN, CDR2 SVGIG (reference sequence). This CDR3 has 14 residues. The whole variable domain, remainder taken from reference TRBV30 and TRBJ2-7, is SQTIHQWPATLVQPVGSPLSLECTVEGTSNPNLYWYRQAAGRGLQLLFYSVGIGQISSEVPQNLSASRPQDRQFILSSKKLLLSDSGFYLCTWSTGTGGVEQYFGPGTRLTVT.

The CDR3 protein is CASSIDLGAGVNEQFF. The rearrangement joins TRBV19 to TRBJ2-1; as DNA is missing, the TRBD2 call by TCRdb cannot be tested. In germline, CDR1 is LNHDA, CDR2 SQIVND (reference sequence). This CDR3 has 16 amino acids. The whole variable domain, filled in from reference TRBV19 and TRBJ2-1, reads DGGITQSPKYLFRKEGQNVTLSCEQNLNHDAMYWYRQDPGQGLRLIYYSQIVNDFQKGDIAEGYSVSREKKESFPLTVTSAQKNPTAFYLCASSIDLGAGVNEQFFGPGTRLTVL.

V is TRBV6-6 and J is TRBJ1-2. The germline gives CDR1 MNHNY, CDR2 SVGAGI (reference sequence). The CDR3 runs to 12 residues. The CDR3 is CAVLGRVGGYTF.

The V and J genes are TRBV5-5 and TRBJ2-2; TCRdb proposes TRBD1, but this gene call is untestable without DNA. The CDR3 runs to 16 residues. The V gene's germline CDR1 is SGHKS and CDR2 YYEKEE (reference sequence). CDR3 protein: CASSFPGQGNTGELFF.

This chain connects TRBV29-1 to TRBJ2-5; there is no DNA to check the TCRdb D call of TRBD2. Per germline, CDR1 SQVTM and CDR2 ANQGSEA. CDR3 length: 14 residues. The CDR3 is CSVEWAGRKETQYF. The full variable domain, completed using reference TRBV29-1 and TRBJ2-5, is SAVISQKPSRDICQRGTSLTIQCQVDSQVTMMFWYRQQPGQSLTLIATANQGSEATYESGFVIDKFPISRPNLTFSTLTVSNMSPEDSSIYLCSVEWAGRKETQYFGPGTRLLVL.

The chain has TRBV24-1 and TRBJ2-1. The germline CDR1 and CDR2 sequences are KGHDR and SFDVKD. The CDR3 spans 16 residues. The CDR3: CATSDLRGGPYNEQFF.

The chain has TRBV7-6 and TRBJ2-1; TCRdb outputs TRBD1, but without DNA this stays unchecked. This CDR3 has 15 residues. Germline V gene data show CDR1 as SGHVS and CDR2 as FNYEAQ. CDR3 protein: CASSLGSGTGNEQFF.

V and J are TRBV29-1 and TRBJ2-2; TCRdb's D gene call, TRBD1, goes unchecked for lack of DNA. CDR1 is SQVTM, CDR2 ANQGSEA, per germline. This CDR3 comprises 13 residues. CDR3 region: CSVVGGGTGELFF.

The CDR3 spells CASSQDLGPLNQPQHF. The chain carries TRBV4-3 and TRBJ1-5. Germline CDR1 reads LGHNA; CDR2 reads YSLEER. The CDR3 totals 16 residues.

The chain combines TRBV12-3 or TRBV12-4 with TRBJ1-1; TCRdb outputs TRBD1, but without DNA this stays unchecked. CDR3 length: 15 amino acids. CDR3: CASSLYPGQGTEAFF.

V is TRBV11-2 and J is TRBJ2-5; the TRBD2 assignment by TCRdb is unverifiable without DNA. This CDR3 is 16 amino acids long. Germline V gives CDR1 SGHAT, CDR2 FQNNGV. This CDR3 reads CASSSAPGLALGTQYF.

This sequence joins TRBV21-1 and TRBJ1-5; TCRdb's D gene call, TRBD1, goes unchecked for lack of DNA. TRBV21-1 constitutes a pseudogene. The length of the CDR3 is 15 residues. CDR3 protein: CASSKGQYSNQPQHF.

The rearrangement uses TRBV7-6 and TRBJ2-7; TCRdb's D call of TRBD1 is untestable without DNA. Per germline, CDR1 SGHVS and CDR2 FNYEAQ. The CDR3 has 12 amino acids. CDR3 protein: CASSAGAYEQYF.

The chain couples TRBV7-2 to TRBJ2-7. Germline CDR1 SGHTA, CDR2 FQGNSA. The CDR3 is made up of 14 amino acids. The CDR3 here is CASSYARGVHEQYF.

V is TRBV10-3 and J is TRBJ2-7; no DNA is available, so the TRBD1 call from TCRdb remains unchecked. The CDR3 loop spans 15 amino acids. The germline V gene encodes CDR1 ENHRY and CDR2 SYGVKD. CDR3: CAISEHGTGFYEQYF.